This TCR beta chain is drawn from a study of blood T cell repertoires in COVID-19. Study overall: Both acute and convalescent COVID-19 samples were obtained from the United States, Italy and Spain. PBMCs, B-cell-depleted T cells, or T cells were the source of the cDNA or gDNA that made up the material.

This CDR3 has 15 amino acids. V was clipped by 4 bases and J by 5 bases; unmatched bases: 10. Germline CDR1 and CDR2: SGHRS and YFSETQ. Original processing methods: Estimation of nucleated cell counts was performed using reference gene primer amplification. This table comes from immunoSEQ multiplex PCR, and its TCRdb copy is limited to in-frame clones, with some not included. The V and J calls and clone size come from that table; D and trimming were worked out from the DNA. The top ten hold around a fifth of the sample, which has under 200,000 clones, nearly 90% seen once. The chain recombines TRBV5-1 with TRBJ2-7; 9 positions match TRBD1. The sequencing sample was made of peripheral blood. This clonotype was obtained from a man aged 60 to 69 with active or convalescent COVID-19. The CDR3 sequence: CASSTRDRVGNEQYF. The DNA of the CDR3 is TGCGCCAGCAGCACCCGGGACAGGGTAGGTAACGAGCAGTACTTC.